What follows is one TCR beta chain and its context. What this receptor recognizes is not known. No base quality information exists; no much larger clone differs at one position. This sample stems from a study of CD8+ T cells in alopecia areata (dated by TCRdb to between 2017 and 2018). Regarding the study in general: Treated patients were enrolled in an open-label pilot trial of oral tofacitinib at 5 to 10 mg twice daily for moderate-to-severe alopecia areata. To study T cell clonal expansion in alopecia areata, the researchers applied high-throughput TCRbeta sequencing to both the C3H/HeJ mouse model and human patients. Human TCRbeta sequencing covered scalp tissue and sorted CD4+ and CD8+ peripheral blood T cells from patchy and totalis/universalis alopecia areata patients and healthy controls. Tofacitinib was given for 6 to 18 months, followed by 6 months of follow-up off drug to assess delayed response and recurrence. Patients on tofacitinib were biopsied at baseline and after 4 and 24 weeks of treatment, and several of the patients also had a later scalp biopsy. Disease severity in treated patients was measured with the SALT score, which quantifies the percentage of affected scalp surface area. Scalp clonality was compared among normal scalp (n=4), patchy alopecia areata scalp (n=8), and alopecia totalis/universalis scalp (n=8). RNA was obtained with the PAXgene miRNA kit for fixed scalp, the miRNeasy kit for PBMCs, and the RNeasy kit for mouse skin. TCRbeta CDR3 regions were amplified by immunoSEQ multiplex PCR using 35 Vbeta forward and 13 Jbeta reverse primers. General conclusions and limits of the study: Because the treated cohort was small and included a single nonresponder, larger studies are needed to assess links between baseline CD8+ expansion and response. Compared with normal scalp, lesional scalp, particularly in alopecia totalis/universalis, had higher clonality and more expanded CD8+ clones, which suggests antigenic drive. Tofacitinib significantly lowered scalp clonality and the number of expanded CD8+ clones among the top 100 scalp clones. Many expanded lesional clones were found to persist in scalp and blood during tofacitinib treatment, and relapse after treatment cessation may be partly explained by this persistence. Scalp TCR repertoire analysis is complicated because resident alphabeta T cells in normal human skin are also sequenced, whereas mouse skin is dominated by gammadelta T cells. TCR sequences shared between patients were less clear than in mice, possibly partly because of HLA diversity in the patient population.

Libraries were built with the immunoSEQ multiplex PCR assay. RNA was extracted from all samples and reverse transcribed into cDNA as template for TCR sequencing. SuperScript III was used to make first-strand cDNA, primed with a 2:1 mix of oligo-dT and random hexamers. A synthetic immune receptor repertoire was used to assess amplification bias, and residual bias was removed computationally. Under the source paper's analysis protocol: Raw reads were preprocessed to remove errors, and CDR3 was defined according to IMGT conventions as the region from the conserved cysteine to phenylalanine. Clonality was computed by normalizing Shannon entropy by log2 of the number of productive unique TCRs and subtracting the result from 1. Whether each scalp clone was CD4 or CD8 was inferred by checking scalp TCRbeta sequences against the CD4 and CD8 repertoires from sorted blood. TCRdb re-hosts the immuneACCESS table, in-frame sequences only. Its copies lack some clones; in the studies checked, an unresolved V gene accounts for under half of them, and the cause for the rest is not known. V and J calls and clone size are those listed in that table; D and trimming were worked out from the DNA. Here the sample has 90,000 to 150,000 clones; about half occur a single time. Clones ranked in the top ten supply 0.45% to 0.5% of the sample.

This specimen's time point label, interpreted: 4 weeks on oral tofacitinib. Taken with the paper, the label for treatment or condition translates to: oral pan-JAK inhibitor, 5-10 mg twice daily. Lesional scalp punch biopsies and peripheral blood were collected from alopecia areata patients. PBMCs were separated by density centrifugation and stained for CD3, CD4 and CD8, after which CD4+ and CD8+ T cells were sorted on a FACSAria. Spanning cysteine to phenylalanine, the CDR3 consists of 14 amino acids. Solely the CDR3 DNA is kept, with 42 bases framed from the first base. Per the germline V gene, SGHRS is the CDR1 and YFSETQ is the CDR2. V is pared back by 0 bases and J by 7 bases, with 11 bases lying between the germline termini.

Material: CD4+ T cells sorted from blood, obtained at week 4, from a patient treated with tofacitinib. The clonotype originates from a human donor with alopecia areata. The chain links TRBV5-1 with TRBJ2-4; the D gene cannot be resolved beyond TRBD1 or TRBD2, each matching 5 bases. The CDR3 protein sequence reads: CASSLETGTNIQYF. The DNA sequence is as follows: TGCGCCAGCAGCTTGGAGACGGGGACGAACATTCAGTACTTC. Reference TRBV5-1 and TRBJ2-4 proteins supply the regions before and after the CDR3; the full variable domain is: KAGVTQTPRYLIKTRGQQVTLSCSPISGHRSVSWYQQTPGQGLQFLFEYFSETQRNKGNFPGRFSGRQFSNSRSEMNVSTLELGDSALYLCASSLETGTNIQYFGAGTRLSVL.